This T cell receptor beta chain was sequenced during a study of T-cell reconstitution after alpha-beta-depleted transplantation in children. Regarding the study as a whole: The main origin of T-cell counts and diversity one year after transplant was newly produced T cells. About two months after transplant, alpha-beta T cells reportedly came from several hundred expanded graft clones. Recipient T cells and thymic progenitors that survived gave rise to the high TCRbeta diversity observed at day 60 in some patients.

As regards this clonotype: Its antigen is currently unknown.

The TCRbeta library was prepared with unique molecular identifiers. TCRdb re-called the PCR reads with MiXCR, one entry per CDR3 protein. This sample has around 31,000 distinct CDR3 sequences, with under 6.5% found just once. With V trimmed by 3 bases and J by 4 bases, 8 bases remained unmatched. CDR3 length equals 16 residues. Looked up from germline, CDR1 is SGHRS and CDR2 is YFSETQ. The chain links TRBV5-1 to TRBJ2-5; the match to TRBD1 covers 11 bases. This clonotype originated in a child less than two years old who had a stem cell transplant for acute myeloid leukemia, so the T cells may come from the graft donor. Sequencing used peripheral blood, obtained 60 days after TCRalphabeta/CD19-depleted stem cell transplant. The CDR3 protein is CASSSRDRGLGETQYF. CDR3 nucleotides: TGCGCCAGCAGCTCCCGGGACAGGGGGTTAGGAGAGACCCAGTACTTC.